This paragraph covers one T cell receptor (beta chain) sequence. No antigen is known for it. Primers included in the PCR were 60 Vbeta and 13 Jbeta primers. Sequencing was performed with immunoSEQ multiplex PCR; in TCRdb, only in-frame clones are kept and a portion is missing. The sample contains about 200,000 clones, around four fifths of which appear only once. The data are from a study of cytomegalovirus exposure and HLA in healthy donors. The study's findings and limits: In a later analysis, TCR beta V- and J-gene trimming showed a link to a missense DCLRE1C variant. Upon later analysis, TCR association rates were observed to vary by HLA locus, being highest for DRB1 and lowest for HLA-C. Previous analysis showed most TCR beta V segments were productive about 90% or about 30% of the time.

Germline V gives CDR1 SNHLY, CDR2 FYNNEI. V lost 6 bases to trimming and J lost 7 bases, with 21 bases between them. The CDR3 sequence is 15 residues long. This TCR came from a man aged 40-55 years in good health and CMV-seropositive. Sequencing used PBMCs. The rearrangement joins TRBV2 to TRBJ1-2; TRBD1 is a possible D gene (5 bases). CDR3 amino acids: CASSPFLGTQGGYTF. CDR3 nucleotides: TGTGCCAGCAGCCCGTTCCTCGGGACTCAGGGTGGCTACACCTTC.